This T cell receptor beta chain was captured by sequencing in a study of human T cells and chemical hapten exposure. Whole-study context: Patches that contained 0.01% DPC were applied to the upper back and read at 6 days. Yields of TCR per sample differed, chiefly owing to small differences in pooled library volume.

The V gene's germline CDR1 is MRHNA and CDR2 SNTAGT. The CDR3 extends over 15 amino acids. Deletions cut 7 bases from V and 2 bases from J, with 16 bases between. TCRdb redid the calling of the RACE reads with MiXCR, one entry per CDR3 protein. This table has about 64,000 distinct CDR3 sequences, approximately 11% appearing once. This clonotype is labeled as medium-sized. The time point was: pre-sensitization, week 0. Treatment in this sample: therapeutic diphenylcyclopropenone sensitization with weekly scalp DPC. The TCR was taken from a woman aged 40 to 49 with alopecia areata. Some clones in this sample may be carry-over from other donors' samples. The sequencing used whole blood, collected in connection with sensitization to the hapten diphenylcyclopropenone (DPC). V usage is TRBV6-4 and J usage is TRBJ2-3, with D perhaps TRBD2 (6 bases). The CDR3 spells CASNPTAGSTDTQYF. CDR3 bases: TGTGCCAGCAACCCTACCGCGGGGTCCACAGATACGCAGTATTTT.